A single T cell receptor beta chain is shown here with its context. What it binds is not known. Amplification used 60 Vbeta primers and 13 Jbeta primers. Clones were read by immunoSEQ multiplex PCR, and TCRdb kept only the in-frame ones, dropping some. Here the sample spans approximately 97,000 clones, 70% to 75% being singletons. These data come from a study of cytomegalovirus exposure and HLA in healthy donors. Study context: Around 80 million unique TCR sequences came from HLA-typed donors in an early release. Whole-study results and caveats: Sequencing likely produced, as an artifact, a cluster of highly shared sequence variants. An ancestry cluster, one associated with Asian ancestry, reportedly showed fewer N-insertions than the approximately 660-donor mean in a later analysis.

The sequencing input was PBMCs. This TCR was recovered from a man between 35 and 55 years old in good health and CMV-seronegative.

As DNA, the CDR3 is TGCAGCGTTCGTCAGGCAGGAAAGAACACCGGGGAGCTGTTTTTT. Translating it yields CSVRQAGKNTGELFF. The chain uses TRBV29-1 and TRBJ2-2; D is ambiguous. The CDR3 has 15 residues. Germline assignment: CDR1 SQVTM and CDR2 ANQGSEA. Between the trimmed V and J ends, which lost 5 bases and 1 base, there was a span of 14 bases.